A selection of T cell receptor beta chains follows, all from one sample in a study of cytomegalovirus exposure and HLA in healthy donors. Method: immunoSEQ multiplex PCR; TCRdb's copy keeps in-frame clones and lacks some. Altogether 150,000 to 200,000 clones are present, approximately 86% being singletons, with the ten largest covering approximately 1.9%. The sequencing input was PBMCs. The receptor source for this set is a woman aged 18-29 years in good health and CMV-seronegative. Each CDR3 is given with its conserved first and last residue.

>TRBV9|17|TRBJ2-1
CASSVGELERLYNEQFF
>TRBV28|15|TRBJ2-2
CASSPPGIRTGELFF
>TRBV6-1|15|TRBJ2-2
CACIQAPSNTGELFF
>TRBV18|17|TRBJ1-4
CASSPRYGQEGGEKLFF
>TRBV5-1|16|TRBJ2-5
CASSLGGSSVGETQYF
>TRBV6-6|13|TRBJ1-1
CASSYVARTEAFF
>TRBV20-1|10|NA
CSASLFEQYF
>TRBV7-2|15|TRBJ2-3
CASSPASGVTDTQYF
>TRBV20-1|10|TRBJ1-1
CSARSDKLFF
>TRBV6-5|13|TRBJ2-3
CASSYIGTDTQYF
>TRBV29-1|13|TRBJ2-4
CSVPTGIQNIQYF
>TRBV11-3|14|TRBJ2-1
CASWTSGSLDEQFF
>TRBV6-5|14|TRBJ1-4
CASSRRTGNEKLFF
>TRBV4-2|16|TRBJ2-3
CASSQVGAGGTDTQYF
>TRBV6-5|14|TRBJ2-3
CASSQTGGTDTQYF
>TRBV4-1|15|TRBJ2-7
CASSQPGLAGVYLYF
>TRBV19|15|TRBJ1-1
CASSISGGRNTEAFF
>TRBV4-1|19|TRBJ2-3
CASSQQTPKGVVFTDTQYF
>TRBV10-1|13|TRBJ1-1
CASSDRMNTEAFF
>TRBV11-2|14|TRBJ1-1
CASSRGGVPSEAFF
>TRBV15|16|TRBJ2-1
CATSRGGLSGWNEQFF
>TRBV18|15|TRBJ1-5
CASSPGTGNNQPQHF
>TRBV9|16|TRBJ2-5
CASSPMGGSSGETQYF
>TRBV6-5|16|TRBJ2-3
CASSYFGDSGGGTQYF
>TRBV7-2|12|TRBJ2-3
CASSSTGYTQYF
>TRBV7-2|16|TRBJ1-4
CASSTRPPGSNEKLFF
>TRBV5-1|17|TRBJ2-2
CASSPSGLAGGAGELFF
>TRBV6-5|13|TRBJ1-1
CASSPILNTEAFF
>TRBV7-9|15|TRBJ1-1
CASSLSGAVNTEAFF
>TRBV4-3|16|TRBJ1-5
CASSQESGRGYQPQHF
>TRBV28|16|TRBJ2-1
CASSLAASSSYNEQFF
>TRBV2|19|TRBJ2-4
CASSEQGTGGLLAKNIQYF
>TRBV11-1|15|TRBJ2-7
CASSFVLAGAYEQYF
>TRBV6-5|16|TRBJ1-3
CASSYSQGSPGNTIYF
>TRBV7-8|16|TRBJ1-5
CASSMGQGVGNQPQHF
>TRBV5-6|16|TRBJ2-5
CASSPRVIAGTETQYF
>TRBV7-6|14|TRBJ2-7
CASSLGQGAYEQYF
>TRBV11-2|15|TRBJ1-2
CASSRSDRRNYGYTF
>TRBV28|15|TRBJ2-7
CASSRSGTGAGEQYF
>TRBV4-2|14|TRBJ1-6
CASSQAGVDSPLHF
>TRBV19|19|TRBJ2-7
CASSPRRAGGADFHYEQYF
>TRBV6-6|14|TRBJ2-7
CASNLLAGGYEQYF
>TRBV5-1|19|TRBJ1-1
CASSYDVRDRGRMNTEAFF
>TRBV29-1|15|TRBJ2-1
CSGRSGGWTHNEQFF
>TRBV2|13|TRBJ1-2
CASDVLQRSGYTF
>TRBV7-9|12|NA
CASSLVGYEQYF
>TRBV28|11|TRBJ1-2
CASRSNYGYTF
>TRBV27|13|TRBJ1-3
CASSLARGNTIYF
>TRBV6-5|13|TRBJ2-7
CASSYAREYEQYF
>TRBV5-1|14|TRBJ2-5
CASSLGRGQLTQYF
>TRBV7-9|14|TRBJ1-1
CASSPPGTYTEAFF